This T cell receptor (beta chain) was captured in a study of blood T cells in healthy people across ages. Each donor supplied 8 to 10 milliliters of peripheral blood. The CDR3 is 15 amino acids. The ends were cut back, 4 bases at V and 5 bases at J, with 15 bases in the middle. The germline V gene encodes CDR1 MNHEY and CDR2 SVGAGI. A J-beta primer mix and a sample-barcoded 5' primer were used in a second PCR of about 6 to 12 cycles. MiXCR was run by TCRdb on the 5' RACE reads, yielding one entry per CDR3 protein. This sample carries roughly 800,000 distinct CDR3 sequences, roughly 50% of them seen once, and the ten largest clones take roughly 20%.

The sequence derives from a man aged 25 to 40 in good health. The rearrangement links TRBV6-5 to TRBJ1-5; D call uncertain. Sequenced: blood. The CDR3, as DNA: TGTGCCAGCAGTTCGCTCGCGTCGCCTGATCAGCCCCAGCATTTT. As protein: CASSSLASPDQPQHF.